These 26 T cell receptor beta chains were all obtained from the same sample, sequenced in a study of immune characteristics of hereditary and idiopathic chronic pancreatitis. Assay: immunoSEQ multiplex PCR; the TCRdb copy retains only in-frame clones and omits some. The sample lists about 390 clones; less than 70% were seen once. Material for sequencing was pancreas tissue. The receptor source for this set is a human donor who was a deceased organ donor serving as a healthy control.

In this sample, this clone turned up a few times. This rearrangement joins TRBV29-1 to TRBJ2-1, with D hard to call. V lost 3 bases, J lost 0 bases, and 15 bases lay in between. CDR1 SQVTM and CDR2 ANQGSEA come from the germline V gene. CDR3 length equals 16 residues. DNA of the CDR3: TGCAGCGTTGAGGCCCCACAGAGAAGCTCCTACAATGAGCAGTTCTTC. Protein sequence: CSVEAPQRSSYNEQFF.

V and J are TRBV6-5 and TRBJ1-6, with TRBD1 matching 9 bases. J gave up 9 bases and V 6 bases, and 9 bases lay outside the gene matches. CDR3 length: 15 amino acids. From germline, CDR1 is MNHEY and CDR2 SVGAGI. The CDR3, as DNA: TGTGCCAGCAGCGTACCGGGACAGGGTGGTTCACCCCTCCACTTT. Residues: CASSVPGQGGSPLHF.

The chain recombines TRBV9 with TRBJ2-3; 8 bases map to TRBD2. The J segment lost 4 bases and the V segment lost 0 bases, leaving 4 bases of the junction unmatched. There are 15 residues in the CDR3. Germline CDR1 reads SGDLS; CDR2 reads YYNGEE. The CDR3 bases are TGTGCCAGCAGCGTAGCCAGCGGGAGTTCAGATACGCAGTATTTT. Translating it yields CASSVASGSSDTQYF.

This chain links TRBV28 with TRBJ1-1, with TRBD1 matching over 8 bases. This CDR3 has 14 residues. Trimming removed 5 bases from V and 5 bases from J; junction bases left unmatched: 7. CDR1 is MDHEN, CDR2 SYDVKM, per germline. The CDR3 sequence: CASSGQGQWTEAFF. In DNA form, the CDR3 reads TGTGCCAGCAGTGGACAGGGCCAGTGGACTGAAGCTTTCTTT.

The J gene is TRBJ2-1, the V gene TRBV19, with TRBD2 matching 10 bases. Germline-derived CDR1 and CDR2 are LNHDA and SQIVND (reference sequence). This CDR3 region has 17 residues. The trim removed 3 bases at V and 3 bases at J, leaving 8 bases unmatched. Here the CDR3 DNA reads TGTGCCAGTAGTATCGATTATGCTAGCGGGAGCTACAATGAGCAGTTCTTC. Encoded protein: CASSIDYASGSYNEQFF.

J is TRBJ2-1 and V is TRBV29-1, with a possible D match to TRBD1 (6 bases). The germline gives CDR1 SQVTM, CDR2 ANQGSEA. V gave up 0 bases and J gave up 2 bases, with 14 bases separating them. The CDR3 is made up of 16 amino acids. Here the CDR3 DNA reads TGCAGCGTTGAAGATCTAGACAGGCAGACCTACAATGAGCAGTTCTTC. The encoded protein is CSVEDLDRQTYNEQFF.

The CDR3 coding sequence is TGTGCCACCTCAGGGTCGCTTGGCACTGAAGCTTTCTTT. Protein product: CATSGSLGTEAFF. V and J are TRBV27 and TRBJ1-1, with D tentatively TRBD1 (5 bases). V lost 10 bases and J lost 4, with 16 bases in between. There are 13 residues in the CDR3. Germline lookup yields CDR1 MNHEY and CDR2 SMNVEV (reference sequence).

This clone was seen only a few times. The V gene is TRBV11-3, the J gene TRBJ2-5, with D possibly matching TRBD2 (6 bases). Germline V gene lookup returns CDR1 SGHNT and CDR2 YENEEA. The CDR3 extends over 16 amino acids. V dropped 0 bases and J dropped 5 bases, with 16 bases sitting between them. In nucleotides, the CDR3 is TGTGCCAGCAGCTTAGAGACGGGAGCGTCACGGGAGACCCAGTACTTC. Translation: CASSLETGASRETQYF.

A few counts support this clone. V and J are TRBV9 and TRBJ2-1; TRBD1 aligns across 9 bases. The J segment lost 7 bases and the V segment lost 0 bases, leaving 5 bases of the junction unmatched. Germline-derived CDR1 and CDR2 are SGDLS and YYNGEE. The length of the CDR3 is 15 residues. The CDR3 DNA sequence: TGTGCCAGCAGCGTAGAACAGGGGGCGGGGAATGAGCAGTTCTTC. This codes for CASSVEQGAGNEQFF.

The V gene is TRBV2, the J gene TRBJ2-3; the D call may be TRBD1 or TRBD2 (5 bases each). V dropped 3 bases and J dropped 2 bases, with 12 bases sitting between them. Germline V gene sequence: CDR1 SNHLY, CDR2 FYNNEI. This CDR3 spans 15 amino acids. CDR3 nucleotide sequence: TGTGCCAGCAGTGATGGGGGTGAAACCACAGATACGCAGTATTTT. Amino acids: CASSDGGETTDTQYF.

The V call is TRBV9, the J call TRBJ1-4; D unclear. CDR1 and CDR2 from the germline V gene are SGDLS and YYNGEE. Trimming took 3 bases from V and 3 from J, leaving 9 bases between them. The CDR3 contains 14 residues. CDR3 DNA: TGTGCCAGCAGCGAGGGCGGTGCTAATGAAAAACTGTTTTTT. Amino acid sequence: CASSEGGANEKLFF.

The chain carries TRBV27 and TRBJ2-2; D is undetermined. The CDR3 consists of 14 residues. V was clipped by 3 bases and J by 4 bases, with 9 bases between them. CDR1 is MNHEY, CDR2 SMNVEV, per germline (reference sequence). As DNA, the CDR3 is TGTGCCAGCAGTTTGGAACCGATCACCGGGGAGCTGTTTTTT. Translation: CASSLEPITGELFF.

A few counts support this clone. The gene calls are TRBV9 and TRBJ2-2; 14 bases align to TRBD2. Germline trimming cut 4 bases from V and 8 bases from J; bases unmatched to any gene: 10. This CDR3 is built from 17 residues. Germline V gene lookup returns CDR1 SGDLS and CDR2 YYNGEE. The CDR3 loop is CASSLGLAGVLSGELFF. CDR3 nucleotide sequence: TGTGCCAGCAGCTTGGGACTAGCGGGAGTGTTGTCTGGGGAGCTGTTTTTT. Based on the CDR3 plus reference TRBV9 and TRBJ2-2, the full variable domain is DSGVTQTPKHLITATGQRVTLRCSPRSGDLSVYWYQQSLDQGLQFLIQYYNGEERAKGNILERFSAQQFPDLHSELNLSSLELGDSALYFCASSLGLAGVLSGELFFGEGSRLTVL.

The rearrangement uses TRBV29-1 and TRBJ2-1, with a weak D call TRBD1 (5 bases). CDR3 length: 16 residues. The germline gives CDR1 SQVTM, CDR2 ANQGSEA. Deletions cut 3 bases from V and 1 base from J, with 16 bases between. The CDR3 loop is CSVEPPLRASYNEQFF. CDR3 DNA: TGCAGCGTTGAGCCGCCCCTCAGGGCGTCCTACAATGAGCAGTTCTTC.

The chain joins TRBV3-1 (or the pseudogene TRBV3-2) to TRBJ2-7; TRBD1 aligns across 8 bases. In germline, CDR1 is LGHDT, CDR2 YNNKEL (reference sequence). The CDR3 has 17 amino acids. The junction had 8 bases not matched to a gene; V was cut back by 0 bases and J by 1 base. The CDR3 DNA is TGTGCCAGCAGCCAAGAAGTTCAGGGGGCTCTTTCCTACGAGCAGTACTTC. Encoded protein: CASSQEVQGALSYEQYF.

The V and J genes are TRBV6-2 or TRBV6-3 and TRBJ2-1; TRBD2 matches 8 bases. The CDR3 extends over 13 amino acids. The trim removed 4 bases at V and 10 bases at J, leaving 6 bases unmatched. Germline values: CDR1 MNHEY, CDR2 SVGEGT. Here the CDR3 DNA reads TGTGCCAGCAGTTTAGGACTAGCCGGCGAGCAGTTCTTC. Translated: CASSLGLAGEQFF.

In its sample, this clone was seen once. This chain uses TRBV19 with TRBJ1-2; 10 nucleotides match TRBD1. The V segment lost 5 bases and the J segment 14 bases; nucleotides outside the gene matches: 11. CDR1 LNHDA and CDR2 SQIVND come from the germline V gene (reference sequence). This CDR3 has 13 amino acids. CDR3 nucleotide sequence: TGTGCCAGTAGTCCCCGTTCCGGGACAGGGGAGACCTTC. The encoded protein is CASSPRSGTGETF.

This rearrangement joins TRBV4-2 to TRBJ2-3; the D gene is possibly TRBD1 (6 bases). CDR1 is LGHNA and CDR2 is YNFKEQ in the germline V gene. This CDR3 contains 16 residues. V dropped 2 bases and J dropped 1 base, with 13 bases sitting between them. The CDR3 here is CASSQSQGMGTDTQYF. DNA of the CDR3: TGTGCCAGCAGCCAATCCCAGGGGATGGGCACAGATACGCAGTATTTT.

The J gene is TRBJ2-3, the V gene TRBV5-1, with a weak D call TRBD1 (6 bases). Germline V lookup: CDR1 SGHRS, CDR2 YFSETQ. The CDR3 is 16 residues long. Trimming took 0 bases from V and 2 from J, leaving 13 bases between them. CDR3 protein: CASSLVSGADTDTQYF. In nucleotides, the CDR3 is TGCGCCAGCAGCTTGGTTTCAGGGGCGGACACAGATACGCAGTATTTT.

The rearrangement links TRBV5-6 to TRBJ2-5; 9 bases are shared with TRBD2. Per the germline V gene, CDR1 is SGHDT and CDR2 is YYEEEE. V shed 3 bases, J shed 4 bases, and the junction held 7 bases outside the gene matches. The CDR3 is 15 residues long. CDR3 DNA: TGTGCCAGCAGCTGGGGACTAGCAGCGGGAGAGACCCAGTACTTC. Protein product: CASSWGLAAGETQYF. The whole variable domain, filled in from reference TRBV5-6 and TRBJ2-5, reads DAGVTQSPTHLIKTRGQQVTLRCSPKSGHDTVSWYQQALGQGPQFIFQYYEEEERQRGNFPDRFSGHQFPNYSSELNVNALLLGDSALYLCASSWGLAAGETQYFGPGTRLLVL.

The CDR3 bases are TGTGCCAGCAGTCGAGAGACAGGGTACGAGCAGTACTTC. Protein: CASSRETGYEQYF. The rearrangement joins TRBV6-5 to TRBJ2-7; 7 nucleotides line up with TRBD1. The J segment lost 4 bases and the V segment lost 5 bases, leaving 5 bases of the junction unmatched. The germline CDR1 and CDR2 sequences are MNHEY and SVGAGI. The CDR3 has 13 amino acids.

CDR3 DNA sequence: TGTGCCAGCAGTCCTCGGGACTCCGCCTACGAGCAGTACTTC. Translating gives CASSPRDSAYEQYF. The chain uses TRBV6-5 and TRBJ2-7, with D perhaps matching TRBD2 (6 bases). The germline CDR1 and CDR2 sequences are MNHEY and SVGAGI. V lost 5 bases to trimming and J lost 2 bases, with 13 bases between them. This CDR3 contains 14 residues.

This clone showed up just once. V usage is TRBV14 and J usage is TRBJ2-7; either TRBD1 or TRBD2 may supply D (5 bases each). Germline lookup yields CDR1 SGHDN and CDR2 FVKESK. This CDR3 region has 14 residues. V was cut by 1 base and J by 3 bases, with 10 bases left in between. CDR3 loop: CASSQGGMNYEQYF. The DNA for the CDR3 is TGTGCCAGCAGCCAAGGGGGGATGAACTACGAGCAGTACTTC.

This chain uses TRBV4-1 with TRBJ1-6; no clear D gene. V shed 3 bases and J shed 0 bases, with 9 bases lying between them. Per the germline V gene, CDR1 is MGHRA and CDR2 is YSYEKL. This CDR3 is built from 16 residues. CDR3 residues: CASSHETNSYNSPLHF. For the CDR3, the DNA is TGCGCCAGCAGCCATGAAACAAACTCCTATAATTCACCCCTCCACTTT.

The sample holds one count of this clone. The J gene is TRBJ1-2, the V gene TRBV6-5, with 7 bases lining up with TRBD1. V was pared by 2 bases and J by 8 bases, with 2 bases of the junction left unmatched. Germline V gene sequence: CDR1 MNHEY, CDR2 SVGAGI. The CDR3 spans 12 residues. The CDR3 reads CASSYGTAGYTF. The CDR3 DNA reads TGTGCCAGCAGTTACGGGACAGCAGGCTACACCTTC.

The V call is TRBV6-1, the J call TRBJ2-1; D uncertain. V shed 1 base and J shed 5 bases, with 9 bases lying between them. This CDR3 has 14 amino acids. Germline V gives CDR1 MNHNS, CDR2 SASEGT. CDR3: CASSEEAWDNEQFF. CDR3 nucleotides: TGTGCCAGCAGTGAAGAAGCCTGGGACAATGAGCAGTTCTTC.